Below are 18 T cell receptor beta chains sequenced from a single sample in a study of CD8 T cells in ankylosing spondylitis. From the 5' RACE reads, TCRdb called clonotypes with MiXCR, one entry per CDR3 protein. In the table there are some 130,000 distinct CDR3 sequences, 7% to 8% of which are singletons. The sequencing input was blood, either unsorted or a sorted T cell fraction (not recorded which). These receptors all come from a female donor with ankylosing spondylitis or in good health (not recorded which).

This clonotype has only a few counts. One end of the junction varies from germline; a read error may be responsible. The rearrangement joins TRBV3-1 to TRBJ2-3, with 11 bases matching TRBD2. In germline, CDR1 is LGHDT, CDR2 YNNKEL (reference sequence). This CDR3 comprises 13 residues. The CDR3 reads CASSQSSGGVINF. Here the CDR3 DNA reads TGTGCCAGCAGCCAGAGTAGCGGGGGGGTCATTAATTTT.

This clonotype was observed at least ten times. This sequence joins TRBV20-1 and TRBJ1-2; 7 bases fit TRBD1. The CDR3 has 14 residues. V lost 6 bases to trimming and J lost 4 bases; unmatched junction nucleotides: 11. CDR1 is DFQATT and CDR2 is SNEGSKA in the germline V gene (reference sequence). As DNA, the CDR3 is TGCAGTGCCGTGACAGGGACCTTGTCCTATGGCTACACCTTC. It specifies CSAVTGTLSYGYTF.

There are many counts of this clonotype. This chain joins TRBV7-2 and TRBJ2-1; D unresolved. This CDR3 is 11 amino acids long. The germline V gene encodes CDR1 SGHTA and CDR2 FQGNSA. Trimming stripped 2 bases from V and 7 bases from J, with 3 bases between. CDR3 sequence (DNA): TGTGCCAGCAGCTTATGGAATGAGCAGTTCTTC. Amino acid sequence: CASSLWNEQFF.

This clonotype showed up many times. The chain links TRBV3-1 to TRBJ1-2; the D is unclear. The CDR3 length is 15 residues. V lost 4 bases to trimming and J lost 4 bases, with 16 bases between them. The V gene's germline CDR1 is LGHDT and CDR2 YNNKEL (reference sequence). The CDR3 coding sequence is TGTGCCAGCAGCCCCCTTCAGACCGCCCCCTATGGCTACACCTTC. Translated: CASSPLQTAPYGYTF.

This clonotype was found many times. The chain carries TRBV6-6 and TRBJ1-2; TRBD1 is a possible D gene (5 bases). The CDR3 has 13 amino acids. Per germline, CDR1 MNHNY and CDR2 SVGAGI (reference sequence). The germline V and J ends were trimmed by 2 bases and 3 bases, with 7 bases remaining between them. CDR3 bases: TGTGCCAGCAGTTACGCGACAGACTATGGCTACACCTTC. The encoded protein is CASSYATDYGYTF.

There are many counts of this clonotype. V gene TRBV3-1 combines with J gene TRBJ2-1, with D tentatively TRBD1 or TRBD2 (5 bases each). CDR3 length equals 12 residues. Looked up from germline, CDR1 is LGHDT and CDR2 is YNNKEL (reference sequence). The V gene lost 0 bases and the J gene lost 15 bases, with 12 bases spanning the gap. The chain's CDR3 is CASSQDYGAAFF. DNA of the CDR3: TGTGCCAGCAGCCAAGATTACGGGGCAGCGTTCTTC.

The sample holds many counts of this clonotype. This rearrangement joins TRBV7-8 to TRBJ2-7; weak D call: TRBD2 (7 bases). With 2 bases removed from V and 1 base from J, the gap between germline ends came to 15 bases. This CDR3 contains 16 residues. CDR1 SGHVS and CDR2 FQNEAQ come from the germline V gene. The CDR3 coding sequence is TGTGCCAGCAGCTTACGGGAGCGGGACAATTCCTACGAGCAGTACTTC. Translation gives CASSLRERDNSYEQYF. The whole variable domain, filled in from reference TRBV7-8 and TRBJ2-7, reads GAGVSQSPRYKVAKRGQDVALRCDPISGHVSLFWYQQALGQGPEFLTYFQNEAQLDKSGLPSDRFFAERPEGSVSTLKIQRTQQEDSAVYLCASSLRERDNSYEQYFGPGTRLTVT.

This clonotype was observed many times. The chain uses TRBV3-1 and TRBJ1-6; 7 nucleotides align to TRBD1. The CDR3 loop spans 16 amino acids. V was pared by 2 bases and J by 5 bases, with 6 bases of the junction left unmatched. Germline V gene lookup returns CDR1 LGHDT and CDR2 YNNKEL (reference sequence). The CDR3 nucleotides are TGTGCCAGCAGCCAAAAAAGACAGGGTGATAATTCACCCCTCCACTTT. Amino acids: CASSQKRQGDNSPLHF.

This clonotype appeared many times. The chain uses TRBV11-2 and TRBJ2-7; 8 positions match TRBD2. V lost 0 bases to trimming and J lost 5 bases; unmatched junction nucleotides: 12. The CDR3 length is 17 residues. Germline values: CDR1 SGHAT, CDR2 FQNNGV. CDR3 coding DNA: TGTGCCAGCAGCTTAGAGGGGACTAGGACCGGAGGAGACGAGCAGTACTTC. Encoded protein: CASSLEGTRTGGDEQYF.

V and J are TRBV29-1 and TRBJ2-7, with TRBD1 as a possible D gene (6 bases). Germline loops: CDR1 SQVTM, CDR2 ANQGSEA. The CDR3 consists of 11 residues. Between the trimmed V and J ends, which lost 7 bases and 5 bases, there was a span of 12 bases. The CDR3 sequence: CSGYAGDEQYF. The DNA of the CDR3 is TGCAGCGGATACGCAGGGGACGAGCAGTACTTC.

The sample holds many counts of this clonotype. The genes are TRBV3-1 and TRBJ2-7, with 7 bases matching TRBD2. Trimming at V came to 1 base and at J to 3 bases, leaving 15 bases not matched to a gene. There are 18 residues in the CDR3. Germline values: CDR1 LGHDT, CDR2 YNNKEL (reference sequence). This chain's CDR3 is CASSQGIITGTTHYEQYF. CDR3 nucleotides: TGTGCCAGCAGCCAAGGGATTATAACCGGGACTACCCACTACGAGCAGTACTTC.

This clonotype was seen ten or more times. This rearrangement joins TRBV7-2 to TRBJ2-3; possible D gene TRBD1, 5 bases. Trimming stripped 5 bases from V and 10 bases from J, with 10 bases between. Germline lookup yields CDR1 SGHTA and CDR2 FQGNSA. This CDR3 region has 11 residues. The CDR3 DNA follows: TGTGCCAGCAGCCCTGGGGCGGCGCAGTATTTT. Protein product: CASSPGAAQYF.

Many counts were recorded for this clonotype. V usage is TRBV20-1 and J usage is TRBJ2-5; TRBD2 matches at 14 bases. The V segment lost 6 bases and the J segment 5 bases; nucleotides outside the gene matches: 5. This CDR3 contains 14 residues. Germline CDR1 and CDR2: DFQATT and SNEGSKA (reference sequence). CDR3 in DNA: TGCAGTGCCAGGACTAGCGGGGGGAGGGAGACCCAGTACTTC. Translating it yields CSARTSGGRETQYF.

This clonotype was seen a single time. A much larger clone is a single base away; this may be a read error. This sequence joins TRBV7-2 and TRBJ1-2, with D maybe TRBD1 (5 bases). The CDR3 loop spans 15 amino acids. Germline V CDR1 and CDR2: SGHTA, FQGNSA. CDR3 in amino acids: CASSRRQPSLYGYIF. CDR3 nucleotide sequence: TGTGCCAGCAGCCGCCGACAGCCATCCCTCTATGGCTACATCTTC. The full variable domain, in which reference TRBV7-2 and TRBJ1-2 provide the parts outside the CDR3, is GAGVSQSPSNKVTEKGKDVELRCDPISGHTALYWYRQSLGQGLEFLIYFQGNSAPDKSGLPSDRFSAERTGGSVSTLTIQRTQQEDSAVYLCASSRRQPSLYGYIFGSGTRLTVV.

This clonotype has at least ten counts. V gene TRBV5-1 combines with J gene TRBJ2-5; D call uncertain. V lost 0 bases and J 3 bases, leaving 12 bases between the germline ends. The CDR3 consists of 15 residues. The V gene's germline CDR1 is SGHRS and CDR2 YFSETQ. CDR3 region: CASSLGARLEETQYF. In nucleotides, the CDR3 is TGCGCCAGCAGCTTGGGGGCGAGACTGGAAGAGACCCAGTACTTC.

In this sample, this clonotype turned up many times. The chain links TRBV5-6 to TRBJ2-5; TRBD1 agrees at 9 bases. This CDR3 comprises 14 residues. The germline V gene has CDR1 SGHDT and CDR2 YYEEEE. After removal of 3 bases from V and 3 bases from J, the junction contained 3 bases not matched to a gene. Here the CDR3 DNA reads TGTGCCAGCAGCTCCTGGACAGGGGAAGAGACCCAGTACTTC. Translated, it gives CASSSWTGEETQYF.

The table lists this clonotype with many counts. The chain links TRBV12-3 or TRBV12-4 to TRBJ1-2; 9 bases fit TRBD1. The length of the CDR3 is 13 residues. Unmatched junction bases numbered 7, after V lost 6 bases and J lost 8 bases. The CDR3 protein is CASREQGARGYTF. The CDR3 DNA reads TGTGCCAGCAGAGAACAGGGGGCGCGCGGCTACACCTTC.

This clonotype has ten or more counts. This chain joins TRBV3-1 and TRBJ2-2, with 9 bases fitting TRBD1. Germline lookup yields CDR1 LGHDT and CDR2 YNNKEL (reference sequence). There are 18 residues in the CDR3. Losses at the gene ends were 0 bases for V and 4 bases for J; bases not matched to a gene: 9. The CDR3 nucleotides read TGTGCCAGCAGCCAAGATGCGGCCGGGACAGGGAGCACCGGGGAGCTGTTTTTT. This codes for CASSQDAAGTGSTGELFF.